These T cell receptor beta chains were read from a single sample in a study of blood T cell repertoires in COVID-19. Some clones are missing from TCRdb's copy, which holds only in-frame ones; the method was immunoSEQ multiplex PCR. The table lists roughly 73,000 clones, 81% of them singletons. Sequencing was carried out using peripheral blood. The source of these receptors is a woman in her sixties or seventies with acute or convalescent COVID-19. CDR3s leave out the opening cysteine and the closing phenylalanine or tryptophan.

V gene: TRBV7-9; J gene: TRBJ2-1; CDR3 protein: ASSLEAYEQF
V gene: TRBV20-1; J gene: TRBJ1-1; CDR3 protein: SANEGLLF
V gene: TRBV5-1; J gene: TRBJ1-3; CDR3 protein: ASRLTLPTGTRTGLGNTIY
V gene: TRBV7-9; J gene: TRBJ1-2; CDR3 protein: ASSTQPGQGAYT
V gene: TRBV7-9; J gene: TRBJ2-2; CDR3 protein: ATGRTAYTGELF
V gene: TRBV2; J gene: TRBJ2-3; CDR3 protein: ASSREGGHTDTQY
V gene: TRBV11-3; J gene: TRBJ2-7; CDR3 protein: ASSLTGAYEQY
V gene: TRBV7-3; J gene: TRBJ1-1; CDR3 protein: ASSLNGGAVNTEAF
V gene: TRBV10-3; J gene: TRBJ2-3; CDR3 protein: AISAGTGLTDTQY
V gene: TRBV7-3; J gene: TRBJ1-2; CDR3 protein: ASSSVGGNYGYT
V gene: TRBV30; J gene: TRBJ2-7; CDR3 protein: AWSAGTGRNEQY
V gene: TRBV6-2/TRBV6-3; J gene: TRBJ2-3; CDR3 protein: ASSYIAGGTDTQY
V gene: TRBV4-1; J gene: TRBJ1-1; CDR3 protein: ASSQALGRKTGDDTEAF
V gene: TRBV24-1; J gene: TRBJ2-1; CDR3 protein: ATSEPVRNEQF
V gene: TRBV2; J gene: TRBJ1-6; CDR3 protein: ASRGQGRSPLH
V gene: TRBV15; J gene: TRBJ2-7; CDR3 protein: ATSRGGFDSYEQY
V gene: TRBV7-9; J gene: TRBJ2-7; CDR3 protein: ASSLDPWGGRTYEQY
V gene: TRBV30; J gene: TRBJ1-2; CDR3 protein: AWSETGGLSLYGYT
V gene: TRBV18; J gene: TRBJ1-6; CDR3 protein: ASSFGQQVNSPLH
V gene: TRBV2; J gene: TRBJ1-2; CDR3 protein: ASSARDRVVYGYT
V gene: TRBV10-3; J gene: TRBJ1-3; CDR3 protein: ATQTGTLSGNTIY
V gene: TRBV27; J gene: TRBJ1-1; CDR3 protein: ASSVTWDRGQAF
V gene: TRBV18; J gene: TRBJ1-2; CDR3 protein: ASSPQAGQGGYGYT
V gene: TRBV7-8; J gene: TRBJ2-1; CDR3 protein: ASRLRGGPSYNEQF
V gene: TRBV18; J gene: TRBJ1-5; CDR3 protein: ASSPQGANQPQH
V gene: TRBV21-1; J gene: TRBJ2-7; CDR3 protein: ASKRRRNTYEQY
V gene: TRBV5-1; J gene: TRBJ2-3; CDR3 protein: ASSKDSQGALRKTDTQY
V gene: TRBV6-5; J gene: TRBJ1-5; CDR3 protein: ASKGASGSNQPQH
V gene: TRBV19; J gene: TRBJ2-7; CDR3 protein: ASKLAGGLEQY
V gene: TRBV7-6; J gene: TRBJ2-1; CDR3 protein: ASSLVFAGGPNEQF